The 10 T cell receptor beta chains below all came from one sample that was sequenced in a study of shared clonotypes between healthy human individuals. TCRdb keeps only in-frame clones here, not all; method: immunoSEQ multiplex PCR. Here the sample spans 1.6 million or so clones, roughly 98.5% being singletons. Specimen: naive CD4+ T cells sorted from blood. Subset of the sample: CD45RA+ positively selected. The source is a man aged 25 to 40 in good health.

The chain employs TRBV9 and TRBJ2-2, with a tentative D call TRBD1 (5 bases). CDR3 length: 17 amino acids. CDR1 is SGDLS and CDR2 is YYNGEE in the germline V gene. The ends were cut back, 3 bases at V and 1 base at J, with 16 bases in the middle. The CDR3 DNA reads TGTGCCAGCAGCGCAAAAACAGGTTTATTGAACACCGGGGAGCTGTTTTTT. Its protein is CASSAKTGLLNTGELFF. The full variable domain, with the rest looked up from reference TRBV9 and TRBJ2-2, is DSGVTQTPKHLITATGQRVTLRCSPRSGDLSVYWYQQSLDQGLQFLIQYYNGEERAKGNILERFSAQQFPDLHSELNLSSLELGDSALYFCASSAKTGLLNTGELFFGEGSRLTVL.

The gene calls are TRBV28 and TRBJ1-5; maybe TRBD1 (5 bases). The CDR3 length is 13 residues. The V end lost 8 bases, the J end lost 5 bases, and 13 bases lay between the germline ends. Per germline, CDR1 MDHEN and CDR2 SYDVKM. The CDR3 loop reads CASSGGVDQPQHF. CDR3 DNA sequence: TGTGCCAGCTCGGGAGGGGTCGATCAGCCCCAGCATTTT.

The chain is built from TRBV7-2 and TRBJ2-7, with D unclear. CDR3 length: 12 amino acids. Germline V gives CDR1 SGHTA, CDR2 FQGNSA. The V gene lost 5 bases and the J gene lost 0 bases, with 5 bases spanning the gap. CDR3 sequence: CASSHTSYEQYF. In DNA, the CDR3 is TGTGCCAGCAGCCACACCTCCTACGAGCAGTACTTC.

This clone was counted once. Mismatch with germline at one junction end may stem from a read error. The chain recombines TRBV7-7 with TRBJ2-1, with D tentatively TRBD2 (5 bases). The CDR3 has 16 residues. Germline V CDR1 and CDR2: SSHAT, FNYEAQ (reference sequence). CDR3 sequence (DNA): TGTGCTAGCAGCTTCTCGAGGGCAGATTCCTACAATGAGCAGTTCTTC. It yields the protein CASSFSRADSYNEQFF.

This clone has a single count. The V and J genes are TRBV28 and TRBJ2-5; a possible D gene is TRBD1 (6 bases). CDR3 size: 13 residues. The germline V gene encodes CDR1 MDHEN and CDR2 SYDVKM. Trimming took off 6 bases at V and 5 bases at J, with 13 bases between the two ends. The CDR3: CASRAQGSETQYF. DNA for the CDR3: TGTGCCAGCAGGGCTCAGGGGAGTGAGACCCAGTACTTC.

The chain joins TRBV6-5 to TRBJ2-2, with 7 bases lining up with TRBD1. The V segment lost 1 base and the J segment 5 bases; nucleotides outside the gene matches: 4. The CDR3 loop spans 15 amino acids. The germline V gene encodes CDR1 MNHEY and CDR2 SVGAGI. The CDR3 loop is CASSYFVRGTGELFF. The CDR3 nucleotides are TGTGCCAGCAGTTACTTCGTCAGGGGGACCGGGGAGCTGTTTTTT.

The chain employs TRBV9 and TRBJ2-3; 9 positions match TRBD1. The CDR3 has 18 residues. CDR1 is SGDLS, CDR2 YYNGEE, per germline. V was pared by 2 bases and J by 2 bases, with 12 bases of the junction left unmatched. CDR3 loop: CASSVTSGGTGSTDTQYF. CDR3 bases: TGTGCCAGCAGCGTGACCTCCGGTGGGACAGGGTCCACAGATACGCAGTATTTT.

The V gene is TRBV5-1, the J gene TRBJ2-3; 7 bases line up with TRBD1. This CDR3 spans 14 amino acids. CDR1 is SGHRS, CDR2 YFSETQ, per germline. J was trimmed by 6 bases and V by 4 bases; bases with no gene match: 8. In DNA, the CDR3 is TGCGCCAGCAGCAGGGACAGCCTTGCGGATACGCAGTATTTT. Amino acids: CASSRDSLADTQYF.

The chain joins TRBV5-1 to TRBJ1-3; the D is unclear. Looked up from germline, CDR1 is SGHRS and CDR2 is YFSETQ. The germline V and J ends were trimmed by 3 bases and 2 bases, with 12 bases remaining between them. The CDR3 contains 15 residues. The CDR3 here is CASSSLARPGNTIYF. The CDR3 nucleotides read TGCGCCAGCAGCTCCTTGGCCCGCCCTGGAAACACCATATATTTT.

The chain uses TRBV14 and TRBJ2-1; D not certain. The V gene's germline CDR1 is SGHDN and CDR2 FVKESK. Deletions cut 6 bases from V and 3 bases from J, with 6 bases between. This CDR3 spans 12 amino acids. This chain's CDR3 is CASSLDYNEQFF. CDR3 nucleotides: TGTGCCAGCAGTCTCGACTACAATGAGCAGTTCTTC. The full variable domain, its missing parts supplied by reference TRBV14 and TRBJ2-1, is EAGVTQFPSHSVIEKGQTVTLRCDPISGHDNLYWYRRVMGKEIKFLLHFVKESKQDESGMPNNRFLAERTGGTYSTLKVQPAELEDSGVYFCASSLDYNEQFFGPGTRLTVL.